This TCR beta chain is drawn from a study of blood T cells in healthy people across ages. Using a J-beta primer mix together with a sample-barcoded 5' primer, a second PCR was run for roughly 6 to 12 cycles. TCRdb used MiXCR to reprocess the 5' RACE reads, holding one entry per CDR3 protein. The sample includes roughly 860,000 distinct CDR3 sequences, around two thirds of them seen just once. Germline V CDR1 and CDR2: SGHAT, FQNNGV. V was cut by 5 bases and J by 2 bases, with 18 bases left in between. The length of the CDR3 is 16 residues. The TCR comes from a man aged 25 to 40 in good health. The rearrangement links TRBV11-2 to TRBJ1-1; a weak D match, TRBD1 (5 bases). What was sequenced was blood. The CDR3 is CASSPLRADVNTEAFF. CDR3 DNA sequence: TGTGCCAGCAGCCCCCTCAGGGCAGATGTAAACACTGAAGCTTTCTTT. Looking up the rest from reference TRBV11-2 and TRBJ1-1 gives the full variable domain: EAGVAQSPRYKIIEKRQSVAFWCNPISGHATLYWYQQILGQGPKLLIQFQNNGVVDDSQLPKDRFSAERLKGVDSTLKIQPAKLEDSAVYLCASSPLRADVNTEAFFGQGTRLTVV.